Listed below are T cell receptor beta chains from one sample, sequenced in a study of T cells in Graves' hyperthyroidism and ophthalmopathy. Via MiXCR, TCRdb re-called the multiplex PCR reads, giving one row per CDR3 protein. This table has over 700,000 distinct CDR3 sequences, about 38% appearing once. The sequenced material came from blood. These receptors all come from a man aged 18 to 29 with Graves' hyperthyroidism. CDR3s include the opening cysteine and the closing phenylalanine or tryptophan.

14	TRBJ2-7	TRBV7-9	CASSPQGRAYEQYF
13	TRBJ2-7	TRBV20-1	CSANLARGAQQYF
14	TRBJ2-2	TRBV5-1	CASSLAMDTGELFF
14	TRBJ1-2	TRBV2	CASTLSRGGYGYTF
15	TRBJ1-3	TRBV7-8	CASSSRPGYGNTIYF
16	TRBJ2-7	TRBV7-9	CASSSQGGGSGDEQYF
14	TRBJ2-7	TRBV11-2	CASSRHPLGDEQYF
17	TRBJ1-1	TRBV6-5	CASSLIGPNPLNTEAFF
11	TRBJ1-2	TRBV2	CASSAGRGYTF
15	TRBJ2-7	TRBV11-2	CASSSGLHSSYEQYF
14	TRBJ2-7	TRBV29-1	CSVDLAGGYDEQYF
15	TRBJ1-6	TRBV20-1	CSARPAAGMDSPLHF
13	TRBJ1-2	TRBV7-2	CASSLRQAGGYTF
14	TRBJ1-2	TRBV12-3/TRBV12-4	CASSSSTGAVGYTF
17	TRBJ2-7	TRBV4-1	CASSLLHQTRGGYEQYF
12	TRBJ1-4	TRBV6-5	CASGGLSEKLFF
14	TRBJ1-3	TRBV7-2	CASSSGAAGNTIYF
15	TRBJ1-5	TRBV9	CASSVAGGAGQPQHF
13	TRBJ1-1	TRBV20-1	CSAPSDGGTEAFF